The rows below give T cell receptor beta chains drawn from one sample of a study of cytomegalovirus exposure and HLA in healthy donors. Libraries were prepared by immunoSEQ multiplex PCR; TCRdb keeps only in-frame clonotypes and omits some of them. Here the sample spans about 130,000 clones, less than 85% being singletons. The specimen was PBMCs. These receptors originate from a man aged 25-45 years in good health and CMV-seropositive. Both conserved end residues are part of each CDR3. Fields, in order: J gene, CDR3 length, V gene, CDR3 protein.

TRBJ2-1 11 TRBV27 CAIIIAGEQFF
TRBJ2-2 14 TRBV6-5 CASRRDREAGELFF
TRBJ1-1 15 TRBV7-2 CASSLVGGEGTEAFF
TRBJ2-7 14 TRBV27 CASSFGQGGYEQYF
TRBJ1-1 12 TRBV19 CASSMGRLEAFF
TRBJ1-2 16 TRBV14 CASSPNRDSIGYGYTF
TRBJ1-1 14 TRBV28 CASSLPRTNTEAFF
TRBJ1-3 15 TRBV6-5 CASSFQGFSGNTIYF
TRBJ1-6 15 TRBV5-1 CASSRWSRQHSPLHF
TRBJ2-1 12 TRBV5-1 CASSLIGAEQFF
TRBJ1-2 14 TRBV28 CASSLGRVGYGYTF
TRBJ2-7 14 TRBV19 CASSLETGVNEQYF